This T cell receptor (beta chain) is from a study of cytomegalovirus exposure and HLA in healthy donors. Study outcomes and limitations: The study found most TCR sequences rare, yet found some public TCRs in many donors. Solely CMV serostatus was available to characterize immune exposure. Exclusion as indistinguishable affected some V segments, including TRBV6-2 and TRBV6-3.

This PCR relied on a set of 60 Vbeta primers and 13 Jbeta primers. Repertoires were generated with immunoSEQ multiplex PCR, while TCRdb's copy carries only in-frame clones and drops some. This sample has 76,000 or so clones, with 60% to 75% found just once. Participants comprised healthy donors of bone marrow. Germline V gene sequence: CDR1 SQVTM, CDR2 ANQGSEA. This CDR3 comprises 13 residues. Trimming stripped 4 bases from V and 3 bases from J, with 13 bases between. With respect to this clone: As yet, its antigen is unknown.

Sample: PBMCs. The chain has TRBV29-1 and TRBJ2-7; tentatively, D is TRBD1 (7 bases). The clonotype was recovered from a woman between 40 and 50 years old in good health and CMV-seropositive. CDR3 residues: CSVGGDRFYEQYF. The DNA for the CDR3 is TGCAGCGTTGGGGGGGACAGATTCTACGAGCAGTACTTC.